The present entry profiles one T cell receptor (beta chain) with its context. The germline V gene encodes CDR1 SGHTA and CDR2 FQGNSA. The V end was cut by 2 bases, the J end by 1 base, with 7 bases between. This CDR3 is 14 amino acids long. This specimen comes from a study of blood T cell repertoires in COVID-19. On the study more broadly: The study drew acute and convalescent COVID-19 samples from the United States, Italy and Spain. Sample material is recorded as cDNA or gDNA derived from T cells, B-cell-depleted T cells, or PBMCs.

Measured with immunoSEQ multiplex PCR; TCRdb has only the in-frame clones, and not every one. The sample lists around 100,000 clones; around 85% were seen once. This TCR was sampled from a man in his 70s with active or convalescent COVID-19. Sequencing was performed on peripheral blood. The chain uses TRBV7-2 and TRBJ2-3; TRBD1 is a possible D gene (5 bases). The chain's CDR3 is CASSLTGGTDTQYF. For the CDR3, the DNA is TGTGCCAGCAGCTTAACAGGTGGCACAGATACGCAGTATTTT. Full variable domain (missing parts from reference TRBV7-2 and TRBJ2-3): GAGVSQSPSNKVTEKGKDVELRCDPISGHTALYWYRQSLGQGLEFLIYFQGNSAPDKSGLPSDRFSAERTGGSVSTLTIQRTQQEDSAVYLCASSLTGGTDTQYFGPGTRLTVL.